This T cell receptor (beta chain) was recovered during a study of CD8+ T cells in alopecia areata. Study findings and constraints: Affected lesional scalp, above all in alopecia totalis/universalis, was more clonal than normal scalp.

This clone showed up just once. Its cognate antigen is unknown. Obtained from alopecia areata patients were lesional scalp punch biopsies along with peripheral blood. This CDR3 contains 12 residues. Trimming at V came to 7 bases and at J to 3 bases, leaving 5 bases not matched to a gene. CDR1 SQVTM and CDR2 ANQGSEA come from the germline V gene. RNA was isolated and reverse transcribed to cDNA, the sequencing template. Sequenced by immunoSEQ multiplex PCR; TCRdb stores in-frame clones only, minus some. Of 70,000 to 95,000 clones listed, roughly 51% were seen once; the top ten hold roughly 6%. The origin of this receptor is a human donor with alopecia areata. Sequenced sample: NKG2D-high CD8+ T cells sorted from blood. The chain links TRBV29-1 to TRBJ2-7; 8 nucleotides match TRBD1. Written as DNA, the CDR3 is TGCAGCGGGACAGGGTCTAACTACGAGCAGTACTTC. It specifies CSGTGSNYEQYF.